This T cell receptor (beta chain) was captured by sequencing in a study of siplizumab effects on memory and regulatory T cells. The V gene's germline CDR1 is LNHDA and CDR2 SQIVND (reference sequence). The V gene end was trimmed by 6 bases and the J gene end by 1 base; junction bases not matched to a gene: 5. The CDR3 contains 15 residues. Some clones are missing from TCRdb's copy, which holds only in-frame ones; the method was immunoSEQ multiplex PCR. Found here are 80,000 to 130,000 clones, less than 95% of them singletons; the top ten hold roughly 0.61%. The sample consisted of Tregs sorted from blood. The receptor's source is a human donor in good health. The genes are TRBV19 and TRBJ2-2; 7 bases are a match to TRBD1. The CDR3 protein is CASSPTGLNTGELFF. CDR3 sequence (DNA): TGTGCCAGTAGCCCGACAGGGCTGAACACCGGGGAGCTGTTTTTT.